The 3 T cell receptor beta chains below all came from one sample that was sequenced in a study of T cells in Graves' hyperthyroidism and ophthalmopathy (dated by TCRdb to the late 2010s). The library was obtained by multiplex PCR. Data came from an Illumina HiSeq 2000. Amplification of TCR beta CDR3 regions was carried out from RNA transcripts. The TCR CDR3 was subjected to a first round of RT-PCR using the HTBI primer set and the Qiagen OneStep RT-PCR kit. Using fastp trimming at Q25 and MiXCR clonotype assembly, TCRdb reanalyzed the public sequencing data and kept in-frame beta chains. Rows with one shared CDR3 protein collapse into an entry with the most common genes and DNA. The sample contains 550,000 to 650,000 distinct CDR3 sequences, less than 15% of them found a single time. Clones ranked in the top ten supply about 15% of the sample. Material: blood. The source is a woman aged 40 to 49 with Graves' hyperthyroidism.

There are many counts of this clonotype. The chain carries TRBV7-2 and TRBJ2-1; no clear D. Trimming stripped 4 bases from V and 6 bases from J, with 10 bases between. The CDR3 extends over 13 amino acids. Germline V lookup: CDR1 SGHTA, CDR2 FQGNSA. The CDR3 here is CASSSPRTNEQFF. The CDR3, as DNA: TGTGCCAGCAGCTCCCCCCGAACCAATGAGCAGTTCTTC.

This clonotype was counted many times. The chain carries TRBV10-3 and TRBJ2-5; a possible D gene is TRBD1 (5 bases). V was shortened by 0 bases and J by 1 base, with 6 bases between the two germline ends. The CDR3 has 14 amino acids. Germline V gene data show CDR1 as ENHRY and CDR2 as SYGVKD. The CDR3 loop is CAISESTAQETQYF. CDR3 bases: TGTGCCATCAGTGAGTCGACAGCCCAAGAGACCCAGTACTTC.

This sequence joins TRBV30 and TRBJ1-2; D not certain. Trimming cost V 3 bases and J 4 bases, with 12 bases left between them. The CDR3 contains 13 residues. CDR1 is GTSNPN and CDR2 is SVGIG in the germline V gene (reference sequence). The CDR3 DNA reads TGTGCCTGGAGCGCTACCGACGGCTATGGCTACACCTTC. Amino acid sequence: CAWSATDGYGYTF.